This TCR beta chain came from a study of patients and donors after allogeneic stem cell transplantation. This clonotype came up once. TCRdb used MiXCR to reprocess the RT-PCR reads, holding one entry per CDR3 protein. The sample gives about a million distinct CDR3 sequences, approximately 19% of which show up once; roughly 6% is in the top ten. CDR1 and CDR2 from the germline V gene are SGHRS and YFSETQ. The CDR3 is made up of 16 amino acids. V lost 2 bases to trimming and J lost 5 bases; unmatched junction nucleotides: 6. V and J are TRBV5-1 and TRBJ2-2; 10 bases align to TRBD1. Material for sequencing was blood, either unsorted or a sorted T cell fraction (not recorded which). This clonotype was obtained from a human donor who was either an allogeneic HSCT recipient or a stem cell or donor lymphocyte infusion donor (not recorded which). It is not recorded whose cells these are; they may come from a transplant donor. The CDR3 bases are TGCGCCAGCAGCTTACGGACAGGGGGGAAAACCGGGGAGCTGTTTTTT. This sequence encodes CASSLRTGGKTGELFF. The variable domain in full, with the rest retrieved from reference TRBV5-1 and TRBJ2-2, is KAGVTQTPRYLIKTRGQQVTLSCSPISGHRSVSWYQQTPGQGLQFLFEYFSETQRNKGNFPGRFSGRQFSNSRSEMNVSTLELGDSALYLCASSLRTGGKTGELFFGEGSRLTVL.